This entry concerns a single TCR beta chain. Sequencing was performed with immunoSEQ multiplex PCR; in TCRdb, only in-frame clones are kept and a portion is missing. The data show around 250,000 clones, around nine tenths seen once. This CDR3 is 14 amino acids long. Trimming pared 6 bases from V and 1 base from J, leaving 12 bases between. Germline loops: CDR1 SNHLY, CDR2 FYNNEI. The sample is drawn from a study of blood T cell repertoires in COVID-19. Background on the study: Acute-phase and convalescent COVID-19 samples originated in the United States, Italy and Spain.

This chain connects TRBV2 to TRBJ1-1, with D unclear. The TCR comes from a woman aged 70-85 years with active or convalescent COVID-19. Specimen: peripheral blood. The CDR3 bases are TGTGCCAGCAGAGCAACTGAGGAGAACACTGAAGCTTTCTTT. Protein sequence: CASRATEENTEAFF.